The 6 T cell receptor beta chains below come from one sample, sequenced in a study of T-cell reconstitution after alpha-beta-depleted transplantation in children. Unique molecular identifiers were incorporated during preparation of the TCRbeta library. TCRdb reprocessed the PCR reads via MiXCR and lists one record per CDR3 protein. The data show approximately 240,000 distinct CDR3 sequences, more than 7.5% seen once. The sample was PBMCs from the stem cell graft donor, taken from the stem cell graft. These TCRs come from a human donor who donated a stem cell graft to a child with SCID.

In this sample, this clonotype turned up a few times. This rearrangement joins TRBV5-1 to TRBJ1-2; 8 nucleotides align to TRBD1. CDR1 is SGHRS and CDR2 is YFSETQ in the germline V gene. Trimming removed 3 bases from V and 0 bases from J; junction bases left unmatched: 4. The CDR3 is made up of 15 amino acids. CDR3 residues: CASSSGQGTNYGYTF. The CDR3 region has the DNA TGCGCCAGCAGCTCCGGACAGGGAACTAACTATGGCTACACCTTC.

This clonotype was counted at least ten times. This chain uses TRBV7-2 with TRBJ2-3; 7 nucleotides line up with TRBD2. This CDR3 is 15 amino acids long. Germline V gene data show CDR1 as SGHTA and CDR2 as FQGNSA. Germline trimming cut 4 bases from V and 2 bases from J; bases unmatched to any gene: 6. The CDR3 loop is CASSSGGLNTDTQYF. In DNA, the CDR3 is TGTGCCAGCAGCTCGGGGGGACTTAACACAGATACGCAGTATTTT.

This clonotype was recorded many times. The chain recombines TRBV18 with TRBJ1-1; 8 bases are a match to TRBD1. Germline V gene data show CDR1 as KGHSH and CDR2 as LQKENI. The trim removed 6 bases at V and 1 base at J, leaving 7 bases unmatched. The CDR3 has 15 amino acids. CDR3 amino acids: CASSLPGGPNTEAFF. The CDR3 DNA is TGTGCCAGCTCCCTCCCAGGGGGCCCGAACACTGAAGCTTTCTTT.

This clonotype was observed many times. This chain connects TRBV3-1 to TRBJ1-2, with a tentative D call TRBD1 (6 bases). The CDR3 is 14 amino acids. Trimming stripped 2 bases from V and 4 bases from J, with 11 bases between. From germline, CDR1 is LGHDT and CDR2 YNNKEL (reference sequence). The DNA for the CDR3 is TGTGCCAGCAGCCAACAGGGGTATGCCTATGGCTACACCTTC. Its protein product is CASSQQGYAYGYTF. Combining the CDR3 with reference TRBV3-1 and TRBJ1-2 gives the whole variable domain DTAVSQTPKYLVTQMGNDKSIKCEQNLGHDTMYWYKQDSKKFLKIMFSYNNKELIINETVPNRFSPKSPDKAHLNLHINSLELGDSAVYFCASSQQGYAYGYTFGSGTRLTVV.

This clonotype occurred many times. V usage is TRBV9 and J usage is TRBJ1-1, with D tentatively TRBD1 (6 bases). CDR1 is SGDLS and CDR2 is YYNGEE in the germline V gene. This CDR3 contains 14 residues. Trimming removed 0 bases at V and 0 bases at J, with 6 bases between. Written as DNA, the CDR3 is TGTGCCAGCAGCGTAGGGGACATGAACACTGAAGCTTTCTTT. Its protein is CASSVGDMNTEAFF.

The chain combines TRBV20-1 with TRBJ1-1; TRBD1 matches at 8 bases. V was clipped by 3 bases and J by 1 base; unmatched bases: 4. The CDR3 totals 14 residues. Germline CDR1 is DFQATT and CDR2 is SNEGSKA (reference sequence). In DNA, the CDR3 is TGCAGTGCTAGGTCGGGACAGGCGAACACTGAAGCTTTCTTT. The encoded protein is CSARSGQANTEAFF.